Each of the 25 T cell receptor beta chains below was sequenced from the same sample in a study of cytomegalovirus exposure and HLA in healthy donors. Libraries were prepared by immunoSEQ multiplex PCR; TCRdb keeps only in-frame clonotypes and omits some of them. The sample includes approximately 140,000 clones, just under 85% of them seen just once. The sample consisted of PBMCs. The receptors were gathered from a woman aged 25 to 45 in good health and CMV-seronegative.

V is TRBV5-1 and J is TRBJ1-5; TRBD1 aligns across 12 bases. The J segment lost 6 bases and the V segment lost 5 bases, leaving 6 bases of the junction unmatched. CDR1 is SGHRS, CDR2 YFSETQ, per germline. This CDR3 is 15 amino acids long. CDR3 in amino acids: CASSRDRGRRQPQHF. In nucleotides, the CDR3 is TGCGCCAGCAGTCGGGACAGGGGGCGTCGTCAGCCCCAGCATTTT.

This clone was observed once. V is TRBV5-6 and J is TRBJ1-4, with TRBD1 matching over 9 bases. The length of the CDR3 is 15 residues. Trimming took 4 bases from V and 6 from J; bases not matched to a gene: 7. Germline V gives CDR1 SGHDT, CDR2 YYEEEE. CDR3 sequence: CASSHLGQGDEKLFF. For the CDR3, the DNA is TGTGCCAGCAGCCACTTGGGACAGGGAGATGAAAAACTGTTTTTT.

V is TRBV28 and J is TRBJ2-3, with 14 nucleotides matching TRBD2. The CDR3 loop spans 20 amino acids. After removal of 3 bases from V and 0 bases from J, the junction contained 11 bases not matched to a gene. Germline V CDR1 and CDR2: MDHEN, SYDVKM. As DNA, the CDR3 is TGTGCCAGCAGTTTGGAGACTAGCGGGGGGGGCTTAGCTAGCACAGATACGCAGTATTTT. As protein: CASSLETSGGGLASTDTQYF.

The chain couples TRBV7-9 to TRBJ2-2; 9 bases map to TRBD1. The CDR3 loop spans 15 amino acids. The germline CDR1 and CDR2 sequences are SEHNR and FQNEAQ (reference sequence). After removal of 5 bases from V and 7 bases from J, the junction contained 8 bases not matched to a gene. CDR3 DNA: TGTGCCAGCAGCGCACCGGGACAGGGCGTCGGGGAGCTGTTTTTT. This codes for CASSAPGQGVGELFF.

The chain recombines TRBV19 with TRBJ1-1, with 10 nucleotides matching TRBD1. The CDR3 has 13 residues. After removal of 6 bases from V and 5 bases from J, the junction contained 3 bases not matched to a gene. Germline CDR1 and CDR2: LNHDA and SQIVND (reference sequence). CDR3 residues: CASSKDRGTEAFF. The CDR3 DNA is TGTGCCAGTAGCAAGGACAGGGGGACTGAAGCTTTCTTT.

This clone has more than one count but fewer than ten. This chain uses TRBV27 with TRBJ1-2; possible D gene TRBD1, 5 bases. The CDR3 extends over 13 amino acids. V was shortened by 2 bases and J by 7 bases, with 11 bases between the two germline ends. Germline V gives CDR1 MNHEY, CDR2 SMNVEV (reference sequence). CDR3 nucleotides: TGTGCCAGCAGTTTAGAAGGGGTTGGTGGCTACACCTTC. Translation gives CASSLEGVGGYTF.

The chain carries TRBV6-5 and TRBJ1-1; tentative D call: TRBD1 (6 bases). In germline, CDR1 is MNHEY, CDR2 SVGAGI. CDR3 length equals 15 residues. The V end lost 6 bases, the J end lost 3 bases, and 17 bases lay between the germline ends. CDR3 region: CASSHGTNKYTEAFF. The CDR3 DNA reads TGTGCCAGCAGCCACGGGACAAATAAGTACACTGAAGCTTTCTTT.

V gene TRBV11-2 combines with J gene TRBJ1-5, with D maybe TRBD1 (5 bases). Looked up from germline, CDR1 is SGHAT and CDR2 is FQNNGV. The V end was cut by 5 bases, the J end by 3 bases, with 17 bases between. The length of the CDR3 is 16 residues. The CDR3 loop is CASSERAGLFNQPQHF. The CDR3 DNA is TGTGCCAGCAGCGAAAGGGCAGGGCTCTTCAATCAGCCCCAGCATTTT.

The rearrangement uses TRBV7-3 and TRBJ1-1; TRBD1 matches 9 bases. Germline V gene data show CDR1 as SGHTA and CDR2 as FQGTGA. The CDR3 length is 15 residues. Trimming at V came to 4 bases and at J to 5 bases, leaving 8 bases not matched to a gene. The CDR3 DNA reads as TGTGCCAGCAGCTCGGGACAGGGAGTAGGAACTGAAGCTTTCTTT. Translating gives CASSSGQGVGTEAFF.

The gene calls are TRBV7-8 and TRBJ2-2; 7 bases line up with TRBD2. CDR1 is SGHVS and CDR2 is FQNEAQ in the germline V gene. This CDR3 is built from 16 residues. V was clipped by 6 bases and J by 5 bases; unmatched bases: 12. Here the CDR3 reads CASRRELGTGTGELFF. Here the CDR3 DNA reads TGTGCCAGCAGGCGGGAGCTAGGAACTGGGACCGGGGAGCTGTTTTTT.

The chain combines TRBV30 with TRBJ1-1; perhaps TRBD1 as D (6 bases). V shed 3 bases and J shed 2 bases, with 13 bases lying between them. The germline gives CDR1 GTSNPN, CDR2 SVGIG (reference sequence). The CDR3 sequence is 14 residues long. In nucleotides, the CDR3 is TGTGCCTGGAGCGGACAGTTTAGTAACACTGAAGCTTTCTTT. Translated: CAWSGQFSNTEAFF.

This sequence joins TRBV5-1 and TRBJ2-3; TRBD1 agrees at 7 bases. Trimming at V came to 5 bases and at J to 0 bases, leaving 6 bases not matched to a gene. This CDR3 has 15 residues. The V gene's germline CDR1 is SGHRS and CDR2 YFSETQ. This CDR3 is CASRLGQTSTDTQYF. The DNA of the CDR3 is TGCGCCAGCAGGCTGGGACAGACTAGCACAGATACGCAGTATTTT.

This chain links TRBV30 with TRBJ1-6, with 9 nucleotides matching TRBD1. CDR3 size: 15 residues. Per the germline V gene, CDR1 is GTSNPN and CDR2 is SVGIG (reference sequence). J gave up 10 bases and V 2 bases, and 9 bases lay outside the gene matches. DNA for the CDR3: TGTGCCTGGAGTCTTCGGGGGACAGGGCAATCACCCCTCCACTTT. As protein: CAWSLRGTGQSPLHF.

The V and J genes are TRBV5-1 and TRBJ1-5; TRBD1 agrees at 8 bases. The CDR3 sequence is 20 residues long. Per germline, CDR1 SGHRS and CDR2 YFSETQ. The ends lost 3 bases at V and 5 bases at J; junction bases unmatched: 22. CDR3 in DNA: TGCGCCAGCAGCTACAACTCCGGCCGGGACAGGAGTTGGAGGGATCAGCCCCAGCATTTT. It translates to CASSYNSGRDRSWRDQPQHF.

This clone was seen a handful of times. The gene calls are TRBV5-1 and TRBJ1-2; the D gene is possibly TRBD1 (6 bases). Germline lookup yields CDR1 SGHRS and CDR2 YFSETQ. The CDR3 covers 15 residues. V was clipped by 4 bases and J by 4 bases, with 17 bases between them. As DNA, the CDR3 is TGCGCCAGCAGCCGGGAGGGGGTTAGCTTCTATGGCTACACCTTC. It is translated as CASSREGVSFYGYTF.

About this clone: The same CDR3 can be traced to other DNA sequences in this sample. The gene calls are TRBV28 and TRBJ1-1; no firm D call. The CDR3 length is 12 residues. V was pared by 1 base and J by 5 bases, with 5 bases between. The germline gives CDR1 MDHEN, CDR2 SYDVKM. The CDR3 DNA reads TGTGCCAGCAGTTTATCTCGTACTGAAGCTTTCTTT. This codes for CASSLSRTEAFF.

This chain connects TRBV2 to TRBJ1-5; 7 bases agree with TRBD1. CDR1 is SNHLY and CDR2 is FYNNEI in the germline V gene. The CDR3 contains 15 residues. With V trimmed by 4 bases and J by 7 bases, 10 bases remained unmatched. This CDR3 is CASSAGGGSKQPQHF. CDR3 bases: TGTGCCAGCAGTGCAGGGGGTGGGTCGAAACAGCCCCAGCATTTT.

The chain recombines TRBV9 with TRBJ2-5; TRBD1 matches 10 bases. Per the germline V gene, CDR1 is SGDLS and CDR2 is YYNGEE. The CDR3 totals 16 residues. The J segment lost 0 bases and the V segment lost 2 bases, leaving 4 bases of the junction unmatched. This chain's CDR3 is CASSVKGQGYQETQYF. The CDR3 bases are TGTGCCAGCAGCGTCAAGGGACAGGGGTACCAAGAGACCCAGTACTTC.

The chain recombines TRBV11-2 with TRBJ1-3; a possible D gene is TRBD1 (5 bases). V lost 1 base and J 6 bases, leaving 10 bases between the germline ends. In germline, CDR1 is SGHAT, CDR2 FQNNGV. This CDR3 contains 14 residues. The CDR3 DNA sequence: TGTGCCAGCAGCTTAGGACCGACAGTAAACACCATATATTTT. It specifies CASSLGPTVNTIYF. Filled out from reference TRBV11-2 and TRBJ1-3, the complete variable domain reads EAGVAQSPRYKIIEKRQSVAFWCNPISGHATLYWYQQILGQGPKLLIQFQNNGVVDDSQLPKDRFSAERLKGVDSTLKIQPAKLEDSAVYLCASSLGPTVNTIYFGEGSWLTVV.

Only a few counts were recorded for this clone. The junction departs from germline at one end; a sequencing error may be responsible. The rearrangement joins TRBV15 to TRBJ2-5, with D maybe TRBD2 (5 bases). This CDR3 is built from 13 residues. In germline, CDR1 is LNHNV, CDR2 YYDKDF (reference sequence). CDR3 coding DNA: TGCGGAGTGGGTAGCGCCCTCCAAGAGACCCAGTACTTC. Its translation is CGVGSALQETQYF.

This sequence joins TRBV9 and TRBJ2-1; weak D call: TRBD2 (5 bases). The CDR3 has 13 amino acids. Trimming took 2 bases from V and 12 from J, leaving 15 bases between them. Germline CDR1 SGDLS, CDR2 YYNGEE. The CDR3 nucleotides read TGTGCCAGCAGCGTGGGCCGGAGGCCCCCGCAGTTCTTC. It is translated as CASSVGRRPPQFF.

V gene TRBV5-5 combines with J gene TRBJ1-1; D may be TRBD1 (6 bases). Trimming left V 10 bases short and J 1 base short, with 11 bases between. CDR1 is SGHKS and CDR2 is YYEKEE in the germline V gene (reference sequence). This CDR3 has 12 amino acids. The CDR3 DNA reads TGTGCCTGGGGGACAAAGAACACTGAAGCTTTCTTT. Its translation: CAWGTKNTEAFF.

This clone appeared a single time. This chain joins TRBV5-4 and TRBJ1-1; 9 bases fit TRBD1. Unmatched junction bases numbered 17, after V lost 3 bases and J lost 8 bases. Germline V CDR1 and CDR2: SGHNT, YYREEE (reference sequence). The CDR3 is made up of 17 amino acids. The DNA of the CDR3 is TGTGCCAGCAGCTCCGACAGGGGGGTTGGAATAAGCCCGGAAGCTTTCTTT. This gives the protein CASSSDRGVGISPEAFF.

This clone was seen just once. The rearrangement joins TRBV18 to TRBJ2-7; D may be TRBD1 (6 bases). Germline CDR1 is KGHSH and CDR2 is LQKENI. With 4 bases removed from V and 0 bases from J, the gap between germline ends came to 10 bases. The CDR3 contains 14 residues. The CDR3 loop is CASSRGQHSYEQYF. CDR3 in DNA: TGTGCCAGCTCACGAGGACAGCACTCCTACGAGCAGTACTTC.

The CDR3 loop reads CASSLGGRDTQYF. As DNA, the CDR3 is TGTGCCAGCAGCTTGGGGGGCCGGGATACGCAGTATTTT. The chain combines TRBV5-6 with TRBJ2-3, with D perhaps TRBD1 (5 bases). The V and J ends lost 0 bases and 6 bases respectively, with 8 bases between them. CDR1 and CDR2 (germline): SGHDT, YYEEEE. CDR3 length equals 13 residues.